These 16 T cell receptor beta chains were sequenced from one sample in a study of blood T cell repertoires in COVID-19. The protocol was immunoSEQ multiplex PCR, while the TCRdb copy is restricted to in-frame clones and leaves out a portion. This sample has 200,000 to 250,000 clones, with more than 75% found just once. The specimen was peripheral blood. The receptors were sampled from an older woman who had recovered from COVID-19.

The chain employs TRBV21-1 and TRBJ2-3; the DNA was not used to check the table's D call, TRBD2. TRBV21-1 is noted as a pseudogene. This CDR3 contains 14 residues. DNA for the CDR3: TGTGCCAGCTCCCGGTGTAATAGCACAGATACGCAGTATTTT. It is translated as CASSRCNSTDTQYF.

V and J are TRBV28 and TRBJ2-7, with D maybe TRBD1 (6 bases). Germline V gives CDR1 MDHEN, CDR2 SYDVKM. The CDR3 extends over 12 amino acids. V was trimmed by 6 bases and J by 3 bases, leaving 9 bases between them. The CDR3: CASSQGIYEQYF. The CDR3 DNA sequence: TGTGCCAGCAGCCAGGGGATCTACGAGCAGTACTTC.

V usage is TRBV11-1 and J usage is TRBJ2-7; tentatively, D is TRBD2 (5 bases). CDR3 size: 14 residues. CDR1 SGHAT and CDR2 FQDESV come from the germline V gene (reference sequence). Between the trimmed V and J ends, which lost 5 bases and 6 bases, there was a span of 17 bases. CDR3 sequence reads: CASSPRRVLGEQYF. CDR3 DNA: TGTGCCAGCAGCCCCCGTAGGGTACTAGGCGAGCAGTACTTC.

This CDR3 is CASSAGPRYQPQHF. The CDR3 nucleotides are TGTGCCAGCTCAGCGGGACCCAGATATCAGCCCCAGCATTTT. The J gene is TRBJ1-5, the V gene TRBV18, with D tentatively TRBD1 (5 bases). Trimming left V 5 bases short and J 5 bases short, with 13 bases between. Germline V lookup: CDR1 KGHSH, CDR2 LQKENI. The CDR3 is made up of 14 amino acids. The whole variable domain, remainder taken from reference TRBV18 and TRBJ1-5, is NAGVMQNPRHLVRRRGQEARLRCSPMKGHSHVYWYRQLPEEGLKFMVYLQKENIIDESGMPKERFSAEFPKEGPSILRIQQVVRGDSAAYFCASSAGPRYQPQHFGDGTRLSIL.

This clone was recorded at least ten times. The V and J genes are TRBV5-1 and TRBJ1-6, with 8 bases aligning to TRBD1. Losses at the gene ends were 5 bases for V and 8 bases for J; bases not matched to a gene: 6. Germline lookup yields CDR1 SGHRS and CDR2 YFSETQ. The length of the CDR3 is 14 residues. DNA for the CDR3: TGCGCCAGCAGTACCCCAGGGGGCGATTCACCCCTCCACTTT. It is translated as CASSTPGGDSPLHF.

The chain is built from TRBV10-3 and TRBJ1-2, with a weak D call TRBD1 (5 bases). The CDR3 is 14 residues long. Germline CDR1 and CDR2: ENHRY and SYGVKD. The V gene lost 6 bases and the J gene lost 2 bases, with 13 bases spanning the gap. The CDR3 DNA sequence: TGTGCCATCAGGCCCGACAGCCTCAACTATGGCTACACCTTC. Amino acid sequence: CAIRPDSLNYGYTF.

Only one count was recorded for this clone. The chain uses TRBV25-1 and TRBJ2-5; TRBD2 matches at 8 bases. This CDR3 is built from 15 residues. Per the germline V gene, CDR1 is MGHDK and CDR2 is SYGVNS. J gave up 5 bases and V 5 bases, and 10 bases lay outside the gene matches. The chain's CDR3 is CASSLQRGPGETQYF. In DNA, the CDR3 is TGTGCCAGCAGTCTACAGCGGGGGCCCGGTGAGACCCAGTACTTC.

V and J are TRBV9 and TRBJ2-4; tentative D call: TRBD2 (5 bases). Germline CDR1 is SGDLS and CDR2 is YYNGEE. Deletions cut 0 bases from V and 0 bases from J, with 10 bases between. The CDR3 spans 16 residues. CDR3 sequence: CASSVDGGLAKNIQYF. The CDR3 DNA is TGTGCCAGCAGCGTAGACGGAGGTTTAGCCAAAAACATTCAGTACTTC. Looking up the rest from reference TRBV9 and TRBJ2-4 gives the full variable domain: DSGVTQTPKHLITATGQRVTLRCSPRSGDLSVYWYQQSLDQGLQFLIQYYNGEERAKGNILERFSAQQFPDLHSELNLSSLELGDSALYFCASSVDGGLAKNIQYFGAGTRLSVL.

The chain has TRBV4-1 and TRBJ2-4; D may be TRBD1 (6 bases). The CDR3 is 17 amino acids. CDR1 and CDR2 from the germline V gene are MGHRA and YSYEKL. V shed 0 bases and J shed 1 base, with 13 bases lying between them. CDR3 loop: CASSQDRGDPAKNIQYF. Here the CDR3 DNA reads TGCGCCAGCAGCCAAGACAGGGGCGACCCCGCCAAAAACATTCAGTACTTC.

The V gene is TRBV7-9, the J gene TRBJ1-1; D ambiguous. Germline CDR1 and CDR2: SEHNR and FQNEAQ (reference sequence). Trimming removed 2 bases at V and 6 bases at J, with 7 bases between. The CDR3 runs to 12 residues. CDR3 DNA: TGTGCCAGCAGCTTACAACGGGCTGAAGCTTTCTTT. Its translation is CASSLQRAEAFF. Complete variable domain (other parts from reference TRBV7-9 and TRBJ1-1): DTGVSQNPRHKITKRGQNVTFRCDPISEHNRLYWYRQTLGQGPEFLTYFQNEAQLEKSRLLSDRFSAERPKGSFSTLEIQRTEQGDSAMYLCASSLQRAEAFFGQGTRLTVV.

The chain has TRBV5-5 and TRBJ1-2; 8 bases fit TRBD1. V trimming: 4 bases; J trimming: 2 bases; junction bases outside the gene matches: 13. The CDR3 is made up of 17 amino acids. Germline V lookup: CDR1 SGHKS, CDR2 YYEKEE (reference sequence). This CDR3 reads CASSRQSLRQGNYGYTF. The DNA of the CDR3 is TGTGCCAGCAGCCGTCAATCTTTAAGACAGGGGAACTATGGCTACACCTTC.

V gene TRBV5-1 combines with J gene TRBJ1-3; maybe TRBD1 (5 bases). Germline CDR1 and CDR2: SGHRS and YFSETQ. The CDR3 runs to 17 residues. V was cut by 0 bases and J by 2 bases, with 15 bases left in between. In DNA form, the CDR3 reads TGCGCCAGCAGCTTGGCCCTCGACAGCGGGACTGGAAACACCATATATTTT. Translated: CASSLALDSGTGNTIYF.

The rearrangement joins TRBV18 to TRBJ1-5; 9 nucleotides align to TRBD1. The V and J ends lost 6 bases and 4 bases, in that order; junction bases with no gene match: 19. Germline CDR1 reads KGHSH; CDR2 reads LQKENI. This CDR3 region has 19 residues. CDR3 in DNA: TGTGCCAGCTCTAGATATCTCGGATCTCCGGGACAGGGAAATCAGCCCCAGCATTTT. It yields the protein CASSRYLGSPGQGNQPQHF. Full variable domain (outside the CDR3, taken from reference TRBV18 and TRBJ1-5): NAGVMQNPRHLVRRRGQEARLRCSPMKGHSHVYWYRQLPEEGLKFMVYLQKENIIDESGMPKERFSAEFPKEGPSILRIQQVVRGDSAAYFCASSRYLGSPGQGNQPQHFGDGTRLSIL.

This chain joins TRBV13 and TRBJ2-3; 7 bases are shared with TRBD2. The CDR3 runs 16 residues. With 2 bases clipped from V and 5 bases from J, the junction kept 10 bases outside the gene matches. Germline CDR1 PRHDT, CDR2 FYEKMQ (reference sequence). The CDR3: CASSLKRGVLGDTQYF. As DNA, the CDR3 is TGTGCCAGCAGCTTAAAACGGGGGGTCCTGGGAGATACGCAGTATTTT.

Only a few counts were recorded for this clone. This chain links TRBV19 with TRBJ1-2; D gene uncertain. Germline CDR1 LNHDA, CDR2 SQIVND (reference sequence). The CDR3 has 13 amino acids. V was cut by 3 bases and J by 4 bases, with 9 bases left in between. For the CDR3, the DNA is TGTGCCAGTAGTATCGGGTCTTTCTATGGCTACACCTTC. Protein product: CASSIGSFYGYTF.

The chain has TRBV6-5 and TRBJ2-7, with 10 bases fitting TRBD1. The V gene end was trimmed by 6 bases and the J gene end by 2 bases; junction bases not matched to a gene: 4. CDR3 length: 14 amino acids. Germline CDR1 MNHEY, CDR2 SVGAGI. CDR3 coding DNA: TGTGCCAGCAGAGCGACAGGGGGCCCCTACGAGCAGTACTTC. As protein: CASRATGGPYEQYF.